This T cell receptor beta chain originates from a study of molecular identifiers for immune sequencing clone quantification. Study background: RNA from around 20,000 or 100,000 naive CD8 cells was split five ways in replicates, with four sequenced.

One entry per CDR3 protein, called by TCRdb with MiXCR from the PCR reads. In the table there are about 320,000 distinct CDR3 sequences, 20% to 25% of which are singletons. The V gene's germline CDR1 is ENHRY and CDR2 SYGVKD. The CDR3 has 18 amino acids. V was pared by 4 bases and J by 0 bases, with 7 bases of the junction left unmatched. Findings of the study overall: Whereas clones above 20 RNA copies held under 1% of naive-cell molecules, they held over 97% of effector molecules. Spiked Jurkat TCR RNA equivalent to one cell reportedly surfaced among about 1 million naive cells.

A note on this clonotype: What it binds is not known.

Naive CD8 T cells were picked out by sorting for CD8+CD4-CCR7+CD45RA+. Sequenced input: naive CD8+ T cells from blood, with Jurkat cell RNA spiked in. Subset specified: FACS-sorted CD8+CD4-CCR7+CD45RA+ naive T cells. The V call is TRBV10-3, the J call TRBJ2-7; 15 nucleotides align to TRBD2. The sequence came from a human donor in good health. Some libraries in this study had Jurkat cell RNA spiked in. CDR3 region: CAISGGLAGGPSSYEQYF. The DNA for the CDR3 is TGTGCCATCAGTGGGGGACTAGCGGGGGGCCCGAGCTCCTACGAGCAGTACTTC.